The sequence of this T cell receptor beta chain was determined in a study of lymphopenia after photon versus proton radiotherapy. Regarding the study as a whole: Better survival with proton therapy was suggested as possible, not demonstrated. A bigger post-nadir fall in TCR diversity correlated inversely with survival time in deceased patients. Under photons, naive T cells and diversity fell while effector/memory populations rose. Oligoclonal CD8+ Temra expansion after nadir drove photon patients' diversity drop.

Regarding this clone: The antigen is not known.

TCRdb keeps only in-frame clones here, not all; method: immunoSEQ multiplex PCR. Counted here are approximately 71,000 clones, approximately 90% occurring once; the ten biggest clones make up 2.9%. The germline CDR1 and CDR2 sequences are MNHNY and SVGAGI (reference sequence). Trimming shortened V by 5 bases and J by 5 bases, and 13 bases separated the two germline ends. CDR3 size: 14 residues. The V gene is TRBV6-6, the J gene TRBJ1-5; D is perhaps TRBD1 (6 bases). The TCR was taken from a woman aged 70-85 years with pancreatic cancer. The sequencing here drew on peripheral blood, taken from a patient treated with photon-based radiotherapy. In DNA, the CDR3 is TGTGCCAGCAGTCGCACAGGGCCCGATCAGCCCCAGCATTTT. This codes for CASSRTGPDQPQHF.